This T cell receptor (beta chain) was retrieved from a study of T-cell memory formation after mild COVID-19. Study outcomes and limitations: Day 15 to 85 contractors were CD4/CD8 balanced; later expanders leaned CD4+. In pre-infection memory, a portion of responding clones appeared, which suggested that cross-reactive memory joined. Mostly located in CM and EM were contracting CD4+ clones, with contracting CD8+ clones located in EMRA.

The CDR3 contains 13 residues. Germline CDR1 reads SEHNR; CDR2 reads FQNEAQ (reference sequence). Trimming cost V 3 bases and J 4 bases, with 9 bases left between them. 5'RACE primed at constant segments yielded TCR alpha and TCR beta cDNA libraries bearing sample barcodes and UMIs. Using its own MiXCR run on the 5' RACE reads, TCRdb lists one record per CDR3 protein. The repertoire holds about 400,000 distinct CDR3 sequences, with approximately 19% as singletons. Remarks on this clonotype: As yet, its antigen is unknown.

Source material: PBMCs or a T cell subset sorted from them (not recorded which). This receptor was obtained from a man younger than 35 who had mild COVID-19 (a few samples of this study predate the infection). Cell type and time point are not known. The chain couples TRBV7-9 to TRBJ1-2; a possible D gene is TRBD1 (5 bases). This CDR3 reads CASSLTELYGYTF. In DNA form, the CDR3 reads TGTGCCAGCAGCTTGACAGAGCTCTATGGCTACACCTTC.